This T cell receptor (beta chain) was obtained from a study of regulatory T cells in long-lasting Graves disease (dated by TCRdb to the early 2020s). For the wider study: Newly diagnosed Graves' disease patients had taken antithyroid drugs for less than 3 months. The study took place in China and was registered as a clinical trial. Patients with persistent Graves' disease were compared with patients with newly diagnosed Graves' disease using TCR sequencing and RNA sequencing of peripheral blood. TCR sequencing covered approximately 13 persistent and roughly 20 newly diagnosed Graves' disease patients, around 33 samples in total. Results and caveats for the whole study, not just this receptor: The small sample size was acknowledged by the authors as a limitation that may reduce accuracy. Persistent disease showed preferential use of TRBV28, TRBJ1-2 and TRBJ2-5, whereas newly diagnosed disease favored TRBV20-1 and TRBJ2-1. A larger number of public clonotypes was shared among persistent patients (around 2,500) than among newly diagnosed patients (over 850). Because the primary lesion, thyroid tissue, could not be accessed, the study looked at peripheral blood alone. Only the TCR beta chain was sequenced and analyzed. Lower TCR Shannon entropy and fewer highly expanded clones were observed in persistent Graves' disease patients than in newly diagnosed patients, which suggested clonal expansion.

In light of the paper, this sample's time point label describes: newly diagnosed GD, antithyroid drugs for less than 3 months. RNA was extracted from PBMCs in TRIzol for both TCR sequencing and RNA sequencing. Graves' disease was diagnosed according to American Thyroid Association guidelines. Patients were recruited from an endocrinology department in Xi'an, China. Each patient gave 9 to 10 milliliters of peripheral blood, collected in an EDTA anticoagulant tube. Ficoll Paque Plus density gradient separation was used to isolate PBMCs, and no further T cell sorting was performed. An Agilent 2100 Bioanalyzer and agarose gel were used to check RNA quality, and a NanoDrop 2000 was used to measure RNA concentration. Libraries came from multiplex PCR. TCRdb shows the sequencer as Illumina HiSeq 4000. CDR3 regions were amplified by Arm-PCR with iRepertoire HTBI primers to construct TCR beta libraries. Before sequencing, the PCR products underwent gel purification. Per the original workflow: A total of 60 to 80 TRBV and 14 TRBJ segments were identified across samples and were used for gene usage analysis of CDR3 amino acid clonotypes. COPE and FqMerger were used to merge the filtered high-quality paired reads into contigs. BLAST was used to align contigs to IMGT TRBV, TRBD and TRBJ reference genes, with CDR3 defined following IMGT. Highly expanded clones were defined as clonotypes with a frequency above 0.1%. Repertoire diversity was measured by Shannon entropy, and V-J evenness by the Gini coefficient. Clonotypes shared by more than one individual were considered public. The public reads were run again by TCRdb, first through fastp at Q25 and then through MiXCR, and only productive beta chains were kept. Under each unique CDR3 protein, matching rows form one entry showing the most common genes and DNA. For this entry, the V and J calls and clone size follow TCRdb and not the study's own pipeline. The sample contains roughly 440,000 distinct CDR3 sequences, roughly 17% of them found a single time. 20% to 25% of the sample lies in the top ten.

CDR1 MNHEY and CDR2 SVGEGT were looked up in the germline V gene. V is clipped by 0 bases and J by 0 bases, and the sequence between their germline boundaries is 12 bases long. The CDR3 numbers 17 residues from cysteine through phenylalanine. The kept DNA is CDR3 alone, 51 bases in frame from the first base. The sample holds many counts of this clonotype. Its antigen is unknown. Base qualities are not recorded, but no much larger clone differs from it by a single base. The sample was also reused in another study, on T cells in Graves' hyperthyroidism and ophthalmopathy. Looking at the second paper: Stable Graves' hyperthyroidism was defined as the absence of progression to ophthalmopathy over 18 months of follow-up. Hyperthyroidism patients were newly diagnosed, with disease duration under 2 months, and aged 18 to 65 years. The study excluded patients with uncontrolled infections, other autoimmune diseases, pregnancy or lactation. Diagnoses relied on clinical symptoms, serum thyroxine and TRAb, thyroid ultrasound and orbital computed tomography. For the first round of RT-PCR on the TCR CDR3, the HTBI primer set was used together with the Qiagen OneStep RT-PCR kit. Blood samples also contained most of the expanded thyroid clonotypes (frequency above 0.001), which suggests that blood repertoires may reflect thyroid immune responses. Ophthalmopathy was separated from stable hyperthyroidism by a 13 V-J signature model, with around 90% sensitivity and 81% to 83% specificity obtained in cross-validation and 80%/75% obtained in testing. In validation, the model predicted progression to ophthalmopathy a median of about 6 months before onset, with about 64% sensitivity and more than 72% specificity. To identify TCR V-J signatures that set the groups apart, the researchers used a discovery cohort of approximately 98 patients, made up of around 40 with Graves' ophthalmopathy and some 60 with stable Graves' hyperthyroidism. Whether ophthalmopathy could be predicted prospectively was tested in an independent validation cohort made up of 18 to 20 hyperthyroidism patients plus 17 patients who later progressed to ophthalmopathy. The roughly 90 discovery patients were divided at random into training and test sets in a 7:3 ratio. The study also compared thyroid tissue and blood T-cell repertoires from over 5 Graves' hyperthyroidism patients. After sampling, hyperthyroidism patients received methimazole starting at 30 mg daily, and ophthalmopathy patients received high-dose intravenous methylprednisolone. Libraries were constructed in a second round of multiplex PCR, after which size selection and purification were carried out. Paired-end sequencing of the libraries was performed with 100 bp reads on an Illumina HiSeq2000. SOAPnuke was used to process the raw data, throwing out any read that contained adapters or uncalled bases, had a mean Phred below 15, or lacked an exact constant-primer or identifier match. COPE v1.2.5 was used to merge the high-quality paired reads, and each unique nucleotide sequence was defined as a clonotype. MiTCR v1.1 was used to align clonotypes to the IMGT TRBV, TRBD and TRBJ reference segments. The analysis included only V-J combinations with a frequency above 0.0001, which together covered 99% to 99.2% of the repertoires. A TCS score was defined as the ratio of F50 (clonal expansion) to E x V (chaos), with BLOSUM62-based TCRdist applied between CDR3 peptides within each V-J. Welch's t-statistics and random forest reduced fewer than 600 V-J features to about 12, which were used in a naive Bayes classifier (R e1071). No statistical method was used to fix the sample size in advance, and group allocation was not hidden from the investigators. The paper reports TCR Vbeta CDR3 sequencing of over 130 peripheral blood samples: some 44 ophthalmopathy, about 75 hyperthyroidism and 17 progressor patients.

The source material was peripheral blood mononuclear cells (PBMCs), sampled at new diagnosis, from a patient treated with antithyroid drugs. The rearranged chain carries TRBV6-2 or TRBV6-3 and TRBJ2-1; the D gene is possibly TRBD2, with 6 bases matching. This sequence was found in a woman between 18 and 30 years old with Graves disease. Donor details come from another sample of the same person, matched by shared clones. The nucleotide sequence reads TGTGCCAGCAGTTACTCTCCTAGCGCCAGCTCCTACAATGAGCAGTTCTTC. Its product reads: CASSYSPSASSYNEQFF.